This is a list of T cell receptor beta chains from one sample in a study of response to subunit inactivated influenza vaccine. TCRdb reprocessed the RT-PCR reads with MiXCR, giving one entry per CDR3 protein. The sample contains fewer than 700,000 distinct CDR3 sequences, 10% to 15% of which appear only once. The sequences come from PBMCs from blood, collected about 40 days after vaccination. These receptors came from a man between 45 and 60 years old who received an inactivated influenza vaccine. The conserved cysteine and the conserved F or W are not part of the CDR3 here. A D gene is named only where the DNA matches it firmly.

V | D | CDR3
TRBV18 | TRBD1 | ASSPTGTSETQY
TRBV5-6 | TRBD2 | ASSPAGRSNNEQF
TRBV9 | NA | ASSQRTEGEQY
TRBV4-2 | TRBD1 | ASSPRQGPSGANVLT
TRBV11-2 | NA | ASTSGPEFNEQF
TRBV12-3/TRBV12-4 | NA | ASRSGTDSNQPQH
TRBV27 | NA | ASSLSLSRTDEQY
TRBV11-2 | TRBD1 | ASSYTGGGGELF
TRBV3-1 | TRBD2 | ASSQGTSGAYEQY
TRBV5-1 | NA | ASSLQGPTNEKLF
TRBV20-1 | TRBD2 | RAQRREDYEQY
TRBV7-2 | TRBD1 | ASRSDRGPPYEQY
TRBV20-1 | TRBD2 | SAKRGGQETQY
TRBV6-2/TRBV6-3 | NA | ASSYPHRYYEQY
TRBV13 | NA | ASSSPSSQGLYEQY
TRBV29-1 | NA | SVEGEGYEQY
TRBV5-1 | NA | ASSLVRYTGELF
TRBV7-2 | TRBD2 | ASSMGLANTGELF
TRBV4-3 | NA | ASSLQRGANYGYT
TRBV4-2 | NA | ASSQEGGRANYGYT
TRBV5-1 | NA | ASSLVLSAGTEAF
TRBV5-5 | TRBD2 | ASSLAGGSGRADEQF
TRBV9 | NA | ASSPGVTKNIQY
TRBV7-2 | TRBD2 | ASSLERGLGTDTQY
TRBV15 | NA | ATSRVAPYQETQY
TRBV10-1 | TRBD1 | ASREGQGSNQPQH
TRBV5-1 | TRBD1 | ASSLAQGAPNEQF
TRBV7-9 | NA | ASSLLTQGEKLF
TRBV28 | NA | ASRPRDSFWGREPQH
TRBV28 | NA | ASSPTARVGYEQY
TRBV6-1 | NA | ATLALQYGEQF
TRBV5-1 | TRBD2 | ASSSTSGNTDTQY
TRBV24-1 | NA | ATSAKQGGGQETQY
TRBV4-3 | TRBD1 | ASSQDQGAPGELF
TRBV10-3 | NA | AIAGGSEQY
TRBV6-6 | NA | ASSSGEGRPQH
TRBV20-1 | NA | SASRFRLTGNEQF
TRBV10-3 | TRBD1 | AISLIGTGNEQF
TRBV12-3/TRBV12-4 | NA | ASSLGETNTEAF
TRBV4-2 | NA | ASSGRDTKEETQY
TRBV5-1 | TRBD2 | ASSNVGGTSETQY
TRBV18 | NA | ASSPTDYQPQH
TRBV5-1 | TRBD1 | ASSPNRGRETQY